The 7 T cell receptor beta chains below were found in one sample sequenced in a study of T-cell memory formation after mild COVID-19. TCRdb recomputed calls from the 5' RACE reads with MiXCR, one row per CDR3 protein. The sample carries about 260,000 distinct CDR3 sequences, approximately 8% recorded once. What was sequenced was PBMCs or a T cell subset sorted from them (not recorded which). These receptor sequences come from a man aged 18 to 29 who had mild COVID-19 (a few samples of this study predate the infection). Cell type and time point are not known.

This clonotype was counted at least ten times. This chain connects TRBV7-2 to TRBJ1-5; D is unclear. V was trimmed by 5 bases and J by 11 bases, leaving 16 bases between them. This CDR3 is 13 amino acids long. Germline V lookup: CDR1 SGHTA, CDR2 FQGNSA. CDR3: CASSLVLAQAQHF. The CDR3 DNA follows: TGTGCCAGCAGCCTAGTTCTAGCCCAAGCCCAGCATTTT.

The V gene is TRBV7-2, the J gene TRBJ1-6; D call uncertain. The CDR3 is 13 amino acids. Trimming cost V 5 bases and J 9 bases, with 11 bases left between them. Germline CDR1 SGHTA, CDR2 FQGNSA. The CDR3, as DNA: TGTGCCAGCAGCCCCAACTACGGTTCACCCCTCCACTTT. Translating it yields CASSPNYGSPLHF.

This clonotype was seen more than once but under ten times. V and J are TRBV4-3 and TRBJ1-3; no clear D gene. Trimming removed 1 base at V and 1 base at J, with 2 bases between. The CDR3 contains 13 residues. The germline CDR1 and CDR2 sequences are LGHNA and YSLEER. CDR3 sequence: CASSQASGNTIYF. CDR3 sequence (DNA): TGCGCCAGCAGCCAAGCGTCTGGAAACACCATATATTTT.

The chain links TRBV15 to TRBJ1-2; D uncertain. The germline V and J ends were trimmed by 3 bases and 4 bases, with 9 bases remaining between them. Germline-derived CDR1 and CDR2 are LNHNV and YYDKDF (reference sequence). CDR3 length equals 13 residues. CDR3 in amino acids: CATSSRVGYGYTF. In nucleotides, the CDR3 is TGTGCCACCAGCAGCCGGGTCGGCTATGGCTACACCTTC.

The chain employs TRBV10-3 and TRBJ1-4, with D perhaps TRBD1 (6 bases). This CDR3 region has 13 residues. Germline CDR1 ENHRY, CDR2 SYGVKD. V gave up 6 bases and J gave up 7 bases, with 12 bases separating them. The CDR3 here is CAIREPGAEKLFF. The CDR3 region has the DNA TGTGCCATCAGAGAACCGGGGGCTGAAAAACTGTTTTTT.

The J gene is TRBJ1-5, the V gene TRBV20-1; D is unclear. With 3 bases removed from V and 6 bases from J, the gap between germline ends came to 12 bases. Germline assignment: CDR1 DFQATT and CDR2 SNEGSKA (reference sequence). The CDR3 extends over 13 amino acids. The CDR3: CSASVGSGQPQHF. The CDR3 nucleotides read TGCAGTGCTAGCGTTGGCAGTGGTCAGCCCCAGCATTTT.

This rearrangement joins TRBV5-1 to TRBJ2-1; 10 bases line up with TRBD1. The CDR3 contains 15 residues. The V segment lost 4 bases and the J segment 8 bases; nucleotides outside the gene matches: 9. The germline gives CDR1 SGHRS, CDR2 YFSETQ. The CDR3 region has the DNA TGCGCCAGCAGCCCGACAGGGGGCCTGTCATATGAGCAGTTCTTC. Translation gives CASSPTGGLSYEQFF. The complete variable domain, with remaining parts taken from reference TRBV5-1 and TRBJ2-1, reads KAGVTQTPRYLIKTRGQQVTLSCSPISGHRSVSWYQQTPGQGLQFLFEYFSETQRNKGNFPGRFSGRQFSNSRSEMNVSTLELGDSALYLCASSPTGGLSYEQFFGPGTRLTVL.